The 20 T cell receptor beta chains below all came from one sample that was sequenced in a study of cytomegalovirus exposure and HLA in healthy donors. Both 60 Vbeta primers and 13 Jbeta primers went into the PCR. Sequencing used immunoSEQ multiplex PCR; TCRdb keeps in-frame clones, though not all of them. The table shows 150,000 to 200,000 clones, with nearly 80% occurring only once. The specimen sequenced was PBMCs. The receptors stem from a woman in her twenties or thirties in good health and CMV-seropositive.

V gene TRBV27 combines with J gene TRBJ1-1; tentatively, D is TRBD1 (6 bases). With 0 bases removed from V and 1 base from J, the gap between germline ends came to 9 bases. The CDR3 is made up of 15 amino acids. Germline-derived CDR1 and CDR2 are MNHEY and SMNVEV (reference sequence). The CDR3: CASSLSWTANTEAFF. The CDR3, as DNA: TGTGCCAGCAGTTTATCTTGGACAGCGAACACTGAAGCTTTCTTT.

The rearrangement uses TRBV7-9 and TRBJ1-5; TRBD1 might be the D (6 bases). The germline gives CDR1 SEHNR, CDR2 FQNEAQ (reference sequence). Trimming removed 7 bases from V and 1 base from J, with 17 bases in between. The CDR3 runs to 16 residues. The CDR3 sequence is CASTLGAGASNQPQHF. Here the CDR3 DNA reads TGTGCCAGCACCCTAGGCGCGGGGGCGAGCAATCAGCCCCAGCATTTT.

The rearrangement uses TRBV27 and TRBJ1-2, with D perhaps TRBD1 (5 bases). Trimming took off 3 bases at V and 4 bases at J, with 15 bases between the two ends. Per germline, CDR1 MNHEY and CDR2 SMNVEV (reference sequence). This CDR3 comprises 15 residues. This CDR3 reads CASSFEKTALYGYTF. The CDR3 DNA follows: TGTGCCAGCAGTTTCGAAAAGACAGCCCTCTATGGCTACACCTTC.

V is TRBV25-1 and J is TRBJ2-7; no clear D. Between the trimmed V and J ends, which lost 5 bases and 3 bases, there was a span of 11 bases. Germline V gene sequence: CDR1 MGHDK, CDR2 SYGVNS. CDR3 length: 13 amino acids. The chain's CDR3 is CASSRSGGYEQYF. The CDR3 nucleotides read TGTGCCAGCAGTCGTTCCGGTGGCTACGAGCAGTACTTC.

This sequence joins TRBV6-5 and TRBJ2-5; TRBD2 agrees at 9 bases. Trimming took 4 bases from V and 4 from J; bases not matched to a gene: 4. This CDR3 is built from 14 residues. The germline V gene has CDR1 MNHEY and CDR2 SVGAGI. The CDR3 DNA is TGTGCCAGCAGTTCCTCACTAGCGGGAGAGACCCAGTACTTC. This translates into CASSSSLAGETQYF.

The gene calls are TRBV6-1 and TRBJ2-5; 10 bases are a match to TRBD2. The J call may be wrong; the DNA end is better matched by TRBJ2-7. CDR3 length: 15 residues. Per the germline V gene, CDR1 is MNHNS and CDR2 is SASEGT. For the CDR3, the DNA is TGTGCCAGCAAAGGCGGACTAGCGGTGTCCTACGAGCAGTACTTC. Its translation is CASKGGLAVSYEQYF.

V is TRBV28 and J is TRBJ1-3, with D uncertain. V lost 3 bases and J 7 bases, leaving 4 bases between the germline ends. The CDR3 contains 11 residues. Germline lookup yields CDR1 MDHEN and CDR2 SYDVKM. The CDR3 protein is CASSFRNTIYF. In nucleotides, the CDR3 is TGTGCCAGCAGTTTCCGGAACACCATATATTTT.

The rearrangement links TRBV19 to TRBJ2-1; 10 bases agree with TRBD2. The ends lost 3 bases at V and 10 bases at J; junction bases unmatched: 12. The CDR3 extends over 16 amino acids. The germline V gene has CDR1 LNHDA and CDR2 SQIVND (reference sequence). The DNA of the CDR3 is TGTGCCAGTAGTATTCAGACAGCGGGAGGGCCCGGAGAGCAGTTCTTC. This gives the protein CASSIQTAGGPGEQFF.

This clone occurred a few times. The junction departs from the called germline gene at one end, perhaps through a read error. J is TRBJ2-7 and V is TRBV7-7; TRBD1 matches at 9 bases. This CDR3 has 14 residues. The germline V gene encodes CDR1 SSHAT and CDR2 FNYEAQ (reference sequence). The CDR3 DNA reads TGTGCTAGCAGCGGGCGGGACAGGGTATACGAGCAGTACTTC. It yields the protein CASSGRDRVYEQYF. The variable domain in full, completed from reference TRBV7-7 and TRBJ2-7, reads GAGVSQSPRYKVTKRGQDVTLRCDPISSHATLYWYQQALGQGPEFLTYFNYEAQPDKSGLPSDRFSAERPEGSISTLTIQRTEQRDSAMYRCASSGRDRVYEQYFGPGTRLTVT.

The J gene is TRBJ1-1, the V gene TRBV6-1; 8 bases are a match to TRBD1. The CDR3 length is 13 residues. Looked up from germline, CDR1 is MNHNS and CDR2 is SASEGT. After removal of 4 bases from V and 4 bases from J, the junction contained 2 bases not matched to a gene. The CDR3 DNA is TGTGCCAGCAGTGGGACAGGGATCACTGAAGCTTTCTTT. This codes for CASSGTGITEAFF.

The gene calls are TRBV19 and TRBJ1-5, with no clear D. Germline V CDR1 and CDR2: LNHDA, SQIVND (reference sequence). The CDR3 length is 17 residues. V lost 2 bases, J lost 4 bases, and 18 bases lay in between. DNA for the CDR3: TGTGCCAGTAGTATATCCCTCGCCCCGGGATATAATCAGCCCCAGCATTTT. It specifies CASSISLAPGYNQPQHF.

The chain uses TRBV7-8 and TRBJ1-6; TRBD1 matches 7 bases. The CDR3 has 18 amino acids. The ends lost 4 bases at V and 4 bases at J; junction bases unmatched: 13. Germline values: CDR1 SGHVS, CDR2 FQNEAQ. CDR3 nucleotide sequence: TGTGCCAGCAGCTCGGACGCCCATCAGGGGGATTATAATTCACCCCTCCACTTT. This encodes CASSSDAHQGDYNSPLHF.

This chain links TRBV2 with TRBJ2-7, with D tentatively TRBD2 (5 bases). Trimming took 5 bases from V and 9 from J, leaving 14 bases between them. This CDR3 comprises 12 residues. CDR1 and CDR2 (germline): SNHLY, FYNNEI. In DNA form, the CDR3 reads TGTGCCAGCAGTTTGACCCAAGAGGGGCAGTACTTC. Its translation: CASSLTQEGQYF.

J is TRBJ1-2 and V is TRBV6-5; D not certain. This CDR3 has 14 residues. Germline CDR1 and CDR2: MNHEY and SVGAGI. The V end lost 2 bases, the J end lost 8 bases, and 15 bases lay between the germline ends. The CDR3 loop reads CASSYLVSVGGYTF. The CDR3 coding sequence is TGTGCCAGCAGTTACCTAGTCTCGGTTGGGGGCTACACCTTC.

The chain has TRBV7-2 and TRBJ1-2, with D hard to call. This CDR3 contains 14 residues. Germline values: CDR1 SGHTA, CDR2 FQGNSA. Trimming pared 5 bases from V and 4 bases from J, leaving 14 bases between. This chain's CDR3 is CASSPSGESYGYTF. CDR3 coding DNA: TGTGCCAGCAGCCCATCCGGAGAATCCTATGGCTACACCTTC.

This chain joins TRBV4-1 and TRBJ2-1, with a possible D match to TRBD2 (6 bases). CDR1 and CDR2 (germline): MGHRA, YSYEKL. V lost 2 bases and J 5 bases, leaving 25 bases between the germline ends. This CDR3 contains 19 residues. CDR3 loop: CASSQLFPAFAGIDNEQFF. The CDR3 DNA follows: TGCGCCAGCAGCCAATTATTCCCCGCCTTCGCGGGGATCGACAATGAGCAGTTCTTC.

This rearrangement joins TRBV6-1 to TRBJ1-2; D unclear. The CDR3 consists of 14 residues. V lost 4 bases and J 2 bases, leaving 11 bases between the germline ends. Germline V gene lookup returns CDR1 MNHNS and CDR2 SASEGT. CDR3 nucleotides: TGTGCCAGCAGTGGACGGGTTCCCAACTATGGCTACACCTTC. Protein sequence: CASSGRVPNYGYTF.

The rearrangement uses TRBV19 and TRBJ2-7, with 9 nucleotides matching TRBD1. V was pared by 6 bases and J by 0 bases, with 9 bases of the junction left unmatched. The germline V gene encodes CDR1 LNHDA and CDR2 SQIVND (reference sequence). This CDR3 region has 16 residues. The CDR3 sequence: CASRTPGQGSSYEQYF. In nucleotides, the CDR3 is TGTGCCAGTAGAACCCCGGGACAGGGAAGCTCCTACGAGCAGTACTTC.

The gene calls are TRBV6-1 and TRBJ1-5, with 7 bases lining up with TRBD1. Germline V gene lookup returns CDR1 MNHNS and CDR2 SASEGT. The trim removed 2 bases at V and 4 bases at J, leaving 8 bases unmatched. CDR3 length equals 16 residues. The CDR3, as DNA: TGTGCCAGCAGTGAACCCCGGACAGGAGGGAATCAGCCCCAGCATTTT. Protein sequence: CASSEPRTGGNQPQHF.

The chain recombines TRBV10-1 with TRBJ1-4; D is possibly TRBD1 (5 bases). The V and J ends lost 3 bases and 7 bases respectively, with 15 bases between them. The CDR3 consists of 15 residues. Germline CDR1 and CDR2: WNHNN and SYGVQD (reference sequence). In DNA form, the CDR3 reads TGCGCCAGCAGTGACCGCGGACATGCTGGTGAAAAACTGTTTTTT. Protein product: CASSDRGHAGEKLFF.